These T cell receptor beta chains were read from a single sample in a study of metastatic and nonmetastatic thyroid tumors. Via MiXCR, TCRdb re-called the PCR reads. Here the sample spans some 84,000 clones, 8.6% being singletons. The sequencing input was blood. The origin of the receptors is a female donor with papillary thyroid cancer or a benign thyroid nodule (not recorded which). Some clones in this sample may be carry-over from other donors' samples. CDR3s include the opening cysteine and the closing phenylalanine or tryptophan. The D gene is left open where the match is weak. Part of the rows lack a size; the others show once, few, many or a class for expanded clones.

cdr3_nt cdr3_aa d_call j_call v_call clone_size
TGTGCCAGTAGTAGACTAGCGGGGTATGGCACCGGGGAGCTGTTTTTT CASSRLAGYGTGELFF TRBD2 TRBJ2-2 TRBV19 .
TGTGCCACCAGCGGGGGGGCCGACACCGGGGAGCTGTTTTTT CATSGGADTGELFF TRBD2 TRBJ2-2 TRBV24-1 many
TGTGCCAGCAGCTTAGATTGGGGGGGATGGAAGGAGACCCAGTACTTC CASSLDWGGWKETQYF TRBD2 TRBJ2-5 TRBV11-2 many
TGTGCCTGGGTTGTTTGGGGGGACAGGTCCAATGAGCAGTTCTTC CAWVVWGDRSNEQFF TRBD1 TRBJ2-1 TRBV30 many
TGTGCCAGCAGTTTCTCAGGGGGCTTTGGCTACACCTTC CASSFSGGFGYTF TRBD1 TRBJ1-2 TRBV27 many
TGTGCCAGCAGCCCGGGACAGGGGGCTCGGCCCCAGCATTTT CASSPGQGARPQHF TRBD1 TRBJ1-5 TRBV7-2 many
TGTGCCAGCAGACTGACAGGAGAAAATTCACCCCTCCACTTT CASRLTGENSPLHF . TRBJ1-6 TRBV6-1 many
TGTGCCTGGAGTGGGGGACAGGGGGCAGGCGAGCAGTACTTC CAWSGGQGAGEQYF TRBD1 TRBJ2-7 TRBV30 many
TGTGCCAGCAGCGTAGGGGGAGCGAGCAATCAGCCCCAGCATTTT CASSVGGASNQPQHF . TRBJ1-5 TRBV9 many
TGTGCCAGCAGCTCCTCGGGCGGGGGGGAGCTGTTTTTT CASSSSGGGELFF . TRBJ2-2 TRBV7-3 many
TGTGCCTGGAGGGCGACTAGCAGAACCGGGGAGTTGTTTTTT CAWRATSRTGELFF TRBD2 TRBJ2-2 TRBV30 once
TGTGCCAGCAGCTTATTGCTAGTGGCTTACAATGAGCAGTTCTTC CASSLLLVAYNEQFF . TRBJ2-1 TRBV11-1 .
TGTGCCAGCAAGTCAGGGGGCTTCGACGAGCAGTACTTC CASKSGGFDEQYF TRBD1 TRBJ2-7 TRBV2 .
TGTGCCAGCAGCGACCCCGGTACTGAAGCTTTCTTT CASSDPGTEAFF . TRBJ1-1 TRBV7-6 many
TGTGCCAGCAGCCAAGATACTAGCGGCTCCTACAATGAGCAGTTCTTC CASSQDTSGSYNEQFF TRBD2 TRBJ2-1 TRBV4-2 medium-sized
TGTGCCAGCAGCGTAGGGTCAGTTTATGAGACCCAGTACTTC CASSVGSVYETQYF . TRBJ2-5 TRBV9 many
TGTGCCAGCAGCACCCGGAGGGGCACAGATACGCAGTATTTT CASSTRRGTDTQYF . TRBJ2-3 TRBV11-2 many
TGTGCCAGCAGCGGGACTAGCGGACACAATGAGCAGTTCTTC CASSGTSGHNEQFF TRBD2 TRBJ2-1 TRBV27 few
TGTGCCCCGAGGGGGCCCCACGAGCAGTACTTC CAPRGPHEQYF TRBD1 TRBJ2-7 TRBV19 many
TGTGCCAGCAGCTTAGAAGGCGGGGAGCTGTTTTTT CASSLEGGELFF . TRBJ2-2 TRBV7-6 .
TGTGCCATCAGTGAGTCGGGCAGCTATGGCTACACCTTC CAISESGSYGYTF . TRBJ1-2 TRBV10-3 few
TGTGCCTGGGGGGGGGTTTCGTCACCCCTCCACTTT CAWGGVSSPLHF . TRBJ1-6 TRBV30 few
TGCGCCAGCAGCTTGATCTCGGCTAGCGGGGGCACAGATACGCAGTATTTT CASSLISASGGTDTQYF TRBD2 TRBJ2-3 TRBV5-1 once
TGTGCCAGCAGTTTATCTGGCGGGGGGGCCACAGATACGCAGTATTTT CASSLSGGGATDTQYF TRBD2 TRBJ2-3 TRBV27 many
TGTGCCAGCAGCTCCTCAGGGGAGGTAAACTATGGCTACACCTTC CASSSSGEVNYGYTF . TRBJ1-2 TRBV16 many
TGTGCCATCAGTGGAGGGGTCAAGGACAATGAGCAGTTCTTC CAISGGVKDNEQFF . TRBJ2-1 TRBV10-3 .
TGTGCCACCAGCAGAGATGGGGGCTCCTACAATGAGCAGTTCTTC CATSRDGGSYNEQFF . TRBJ2-1 TRBV15 .
TGTGCCAGCTCTCAGGACCCACTCCCCCGAGAGACCCAGTACTTC CASSQDPLPRETQYF . TRBJ2-5 TRBV18 many
TGTGCCAGTAGTATCCAGGGAGGCAGTGAGCAGTTCTTC CASSIQGGSEQFF . TRBJ2-1 TRBV19 few